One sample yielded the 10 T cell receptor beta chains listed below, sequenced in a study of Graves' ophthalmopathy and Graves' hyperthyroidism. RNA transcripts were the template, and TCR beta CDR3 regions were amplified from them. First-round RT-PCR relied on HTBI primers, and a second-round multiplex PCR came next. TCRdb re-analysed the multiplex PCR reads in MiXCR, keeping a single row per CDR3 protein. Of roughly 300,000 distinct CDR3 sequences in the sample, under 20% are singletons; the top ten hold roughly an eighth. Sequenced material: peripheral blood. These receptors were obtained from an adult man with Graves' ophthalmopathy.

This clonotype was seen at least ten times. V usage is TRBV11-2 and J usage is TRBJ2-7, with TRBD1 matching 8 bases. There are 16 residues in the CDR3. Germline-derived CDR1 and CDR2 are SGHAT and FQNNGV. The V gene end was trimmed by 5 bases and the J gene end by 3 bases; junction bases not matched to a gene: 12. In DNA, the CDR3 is TGTGCCAGCAGCCTCAGAGGGACAGGCCTTAGCTACGAGCAGTACTTC. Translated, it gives CASSLRGTGLSYEQYF. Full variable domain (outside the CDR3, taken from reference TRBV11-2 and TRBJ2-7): EAGVAQSPRYKIIEKRQSVAFWCNPISGHATLYWYQQILGQGPKLLIQFQNNGVVDDSQLPKDRFSAERLKGVDSTLKIQPAKLEDSAVYLCASSLRGTGLSYEQYFGPGTRLTVT.

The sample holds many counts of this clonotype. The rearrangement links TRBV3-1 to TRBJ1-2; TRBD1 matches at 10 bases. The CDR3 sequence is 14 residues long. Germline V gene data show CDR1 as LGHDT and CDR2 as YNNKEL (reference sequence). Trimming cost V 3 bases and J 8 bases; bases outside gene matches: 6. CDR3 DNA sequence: TGTGCCAGCAGCCAGGGACAGGGGAGACAAGGCTACACCTTC. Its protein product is CASSQGQGRQGYTF.

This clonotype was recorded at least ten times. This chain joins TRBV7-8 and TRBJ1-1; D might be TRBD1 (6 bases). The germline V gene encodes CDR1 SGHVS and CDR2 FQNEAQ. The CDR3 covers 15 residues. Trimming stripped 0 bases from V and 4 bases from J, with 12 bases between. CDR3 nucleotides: TGTGCCAGCAGCTTAGCGGGGGCGCCGAGCACTGAAGCTTTCTTT. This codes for CASSLAGAPSTEAFF. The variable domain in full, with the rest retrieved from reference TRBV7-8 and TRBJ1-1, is GAGVSQSPRYKVAKRGQDVALRCDPISGHVSLFWYQQALGQGPEFLTYFQNEAQLDKSGLPSDRFFAERPEGSVSTLKIQRTQQEDSAVYLCASSLAGAPSTEAFFGQGTRLTVV.

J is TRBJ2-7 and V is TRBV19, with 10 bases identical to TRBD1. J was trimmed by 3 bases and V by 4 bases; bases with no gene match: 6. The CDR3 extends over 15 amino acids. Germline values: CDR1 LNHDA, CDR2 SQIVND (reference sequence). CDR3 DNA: TGTGCCAGTAGTACCGGGACAGGGGACTACTACGAGCAGTACTTC. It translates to CASSTGTGDYYEQYF.

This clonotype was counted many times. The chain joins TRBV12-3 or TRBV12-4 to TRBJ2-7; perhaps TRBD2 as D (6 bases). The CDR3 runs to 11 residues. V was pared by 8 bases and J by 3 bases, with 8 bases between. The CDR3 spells CASEGGYEQYF. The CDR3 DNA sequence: TGTGCCAGCGAGGGAGGCTACGAGCAGTACTTC.

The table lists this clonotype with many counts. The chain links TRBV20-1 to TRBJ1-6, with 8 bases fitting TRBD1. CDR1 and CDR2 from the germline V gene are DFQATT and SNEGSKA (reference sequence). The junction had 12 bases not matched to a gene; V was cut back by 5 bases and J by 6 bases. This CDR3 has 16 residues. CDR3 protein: CSAHHGGQGGNSPLHF. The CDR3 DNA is TGCAGTGCTCACCACGGCGGACAGGGTGGTAATTCACCCCTCCACTTT.

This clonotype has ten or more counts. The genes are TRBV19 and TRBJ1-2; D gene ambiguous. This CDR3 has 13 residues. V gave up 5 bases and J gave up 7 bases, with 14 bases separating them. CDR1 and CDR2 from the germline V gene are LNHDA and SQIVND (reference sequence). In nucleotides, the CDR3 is TGTGCCAGTAGTGACACAGCGGGCCGTGGCTACACCTTC. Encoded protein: CASSDTAGRGYTF.

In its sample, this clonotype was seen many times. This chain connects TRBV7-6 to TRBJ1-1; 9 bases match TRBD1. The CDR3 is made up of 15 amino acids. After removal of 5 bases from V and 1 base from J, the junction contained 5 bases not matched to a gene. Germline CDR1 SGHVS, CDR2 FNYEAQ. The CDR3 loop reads CASSSGTGWNTEAFF. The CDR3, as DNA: TGTGCCAGCAGCAGCGGGACAGGGTGGAACACTGAAGCTTTCTTT.

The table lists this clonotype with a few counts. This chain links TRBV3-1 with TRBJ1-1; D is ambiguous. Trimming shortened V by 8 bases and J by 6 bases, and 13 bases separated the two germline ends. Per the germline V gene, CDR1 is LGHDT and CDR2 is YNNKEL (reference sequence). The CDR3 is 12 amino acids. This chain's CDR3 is CASGRVEAEAFF. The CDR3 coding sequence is TGTGCCAGCGGGCGGGTTGAGGCTGAAGCTTTCTTT.

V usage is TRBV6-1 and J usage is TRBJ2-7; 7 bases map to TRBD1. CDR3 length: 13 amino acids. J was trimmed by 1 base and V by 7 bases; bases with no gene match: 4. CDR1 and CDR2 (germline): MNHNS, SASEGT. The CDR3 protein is CASTGTVSYEQYF. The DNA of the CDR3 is TGTGCCAGCACGGGGACAGTATCCTACGAGCAGTACTTC.